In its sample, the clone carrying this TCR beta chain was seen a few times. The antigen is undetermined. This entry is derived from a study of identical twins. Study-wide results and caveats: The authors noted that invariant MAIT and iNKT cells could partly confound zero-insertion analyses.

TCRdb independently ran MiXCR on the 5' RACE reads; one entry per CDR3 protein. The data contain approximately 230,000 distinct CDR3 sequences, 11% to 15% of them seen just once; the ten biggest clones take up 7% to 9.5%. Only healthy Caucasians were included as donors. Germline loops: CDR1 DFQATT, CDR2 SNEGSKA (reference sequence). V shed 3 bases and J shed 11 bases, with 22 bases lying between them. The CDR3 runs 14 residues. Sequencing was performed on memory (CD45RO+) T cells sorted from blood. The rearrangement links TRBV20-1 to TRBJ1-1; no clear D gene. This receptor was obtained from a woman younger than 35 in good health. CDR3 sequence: CSASDELGLATAFF. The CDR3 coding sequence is TGCAGTGCTAGCGACGAGCTGGGGTTGGCTACGGCTTTCTTT.